The 18 T cell receptor beta chains given below trace back to one sample, sequenced in a study of control samples from healthy donors and cancer patients. The data were produced by immunoSEQ multiplex PCR, yet TCRdb's version contains in-frame clones alone and is incomplete. The sample shows about 54,000 clones, around 95% of them seen only once. Material for sequencing was blood. These receptor sequences come from a woman in her thirties in good health.

The CDR3 DNA sequence: TGTGCCAGCAGTGATATTTACGAGCAGTACTTC. Protein sequence: CASSDIYEQYF. V usage is TRBV25-1 and J usage is TRBJ2-7; D is undetermined. The V and J ends lost 3 bases and 4 bases respectively, with 4 bases between them. CDR1 and CDR2 (germline): MGHDK, SYGVNS. This CDR3 is built from 11 residues.

The V call is TRBV2, the J call TRBJ2-6, with TRBD2 identical over 11 bases. CDR1 is SNHLY, CDR2 FYNNEI, per germline. This CDR3 spans 20 amino acids. The V gene end was trimmed by 6 bases and the J gene end by 1 base; junction bases not matched to a gene: 14. The CDR3 loop is CASRGALAGGLGSGANVLTF. In DNA form, the CDR3 reads TGTGCCAGCAGGGGGGCTCTAGCGGGAGGACTCGGATCTGGGGCCAACGTCCTGACTTTC.

Concerning this clone itself: Other DNA sequences in this sample translate to the same CDR3. The CDR3 nucleotides read TGTGCCTGGAGTGTTGGGGGCCAAGAGACCCAGTACTTC. Translation gives CAWSVGGQETQYF. This chain connects TRBV30 to TRBJ2-5; D may match TRBD1 or TRBD2 (5 bases each). The CDR3 has 13 amino acids. Trimming shortened V by 0 bases and J by 1 base, and 6 bases separated the two germline ends. CDR1 is GTSNPN, CDR2 SVGIG, per germline (reference sequence).

The chain links TRBV4-1 to TRBJ1-2; D may be TRBD1 (6 bases). Germline V gene data show CDR1 as MGHRA and CDR2 as YSYEKL. The CDR3 runs to 12 residues. V lost 0 bases and J lost 8, with 7 bases in between. The CDR3 region is CASSQEDSGYTF. The CDR3 DNA reads as TGCGCCAGCAGCCAAGAGGACAGCGGCTACACCTTC.

The chain couples TRBV7-3 to TRBJ2-5; D ambiguous. This CDR3 contains 15 residues. The germline V gene encodes CDR1 SGHTA and CDR2 FQGTGA. Trimming shortened V by 1 base and J by 1 base, and 10 bases separated the two germline ends. CDR3 nucleotide sequence: TGTGCCAGCAGCTTAAACGGGTTTACCCAAGAGACCCAGTACTTC. Translating gives CASSLNGFTQETQYF.

V is TRBV4-1 and J is TRBJ2-3; the D gene is possibly TRBD2 (6 bases). CDR1 is MGHRA and CDR2 is YSYEKL in the germline V gene. This CDR3 is 16 amino acids long. Trimming pared 3 bases from V and 0 bases from J, leaving 13 bases between. The CDR3 sequence is CASSHASGSSTDTQYF. CDR3 DNA: TGCGCCAGCAGCCATGCAAGCGGGTCTAGCACAGATACGCAGTATTTT.

The V call is TRBV6-5, the J call TRBJ1-5; tentatively, D is TRBD1 (6 bases). There are 15 residues in the CDR3. CDR1 is MNHEY, CDR2 SVGAGI, per germline. V was trimmed by 6 bases and J by 2 bases, leaving 14 bases between them. In DNA, the CDR3 is TGTGCCAGCAGAAACAGGGCCCTGGGCAATCAGCCCCAGCATTTT. This codes for CASRNRALGNQPQHF.

The rearrangement joins TRBV29-1 to TRBJ1-5; D is uncertain. Germline V lookup: CDR1 SQVTM, CDR2 ANQGSEA. This CDR3 is built from 13 residues. V lost 4 bases to trimming and J lost 4 bases, with 11 bases between them. The CDR3 loop is CSVVGEANQPQHF. The CDR3 region has the DNA TGCAGCGTTGTCGGGGAAGCAAATCAGCCCCAGCATTTT.

V gene TRBV19 combines with J gene TRBJ2-1; 10 bases match TRBD2. CDR1 LNHDA and CDR2 SQIVND come from the germline V gene (reference sequence). CDR3 length equals 17 residues. V shed 10 bases and J 3 bases; nucleotides not matched to a gene: 15. CDR3 bases: TGTGCCACTGCCGATGCTAGCGGGAGTGTCGGCTACAATGAGCAGTTCTTC. It yields the protein CATADASGSVGYNEQFF.

This chain joins TRBV28 and TRBJ2-7; 9 bases agree with TRBD1. Germline V CDR1 and CDR2: MDHEN, SYDVKM. This CDR3 spans 14 amino acids. V gave up 5 bases and J gave up 4 bases; unmatched junction bases: 6. CDR3 residues: CASSEGTGLYEQYF. The CDR3 DNA follows: TGTGCCAGCAGTGAGGGGACAGGGCTGTACGAGCAGTACTTC.

The gene calls are TRBV7-9 and TRBJ2-3; 7 positions match TRBD2. The CDR3 is 16 amino acids. Germline CDR1 SEHNR, CDR2 FQNEAQ (reference sequence). After removal of 5 bases from V and 0 bases from J, the junction contained 8 bases not matched to a gene. CDR3 DNA sequence: TGTGCCAGCAGCCTCCGGGGTAGCGGGAGCACAGATACGCAGTATTTT. It specifies CASSLRGSGSTDTQYF. Full variable domain (remainder filled in from reference TRBV7-9 and TRBJ2-3): DTGVSQNPRHKITKRGQNVTFRCDPISEHNRLYWYRQTLGQGPEFLTYFQNEAQLEKSRLLSDRFSAERPKGSFSTLEIQRTEQGDSAMYLCASSLRGSGSTDTQYFGPGTRLTVL.

The genes are TRBV18 and TRBJ2-5, with 9 bases matching TRBD1. CDR1 KGHSH and CDR2 LQKENI come from the germline V gene. This CDR3 is 16 amino acids long. The V segment lost 5 bases and the J segment 3 bases; nucleotides outside the gene matches: 10. CDR3 in amino acids: CASSSWTGAGEETQYF. In nucleotides, the CDR3 is TGTGCCAGCTCATCCTGGACAGGGGCGGGAGAAGAGACCCAGTACTTC.

V and J are TRBV6-6 and TRBJ2-1; 10 bases are shared with TRBD1. This CDR3 has 15 residues. The J segment lost 7 bases and the V segment lost 8 bases, leaving 11 bases of the junction unmatched. Germline loops: CDR1 MNHNY, CDR2 SVGAGI (reference sequence). CDR3 residues: CASWMRQGARNEQFF. The CDR3 DNA is TGTGCCAGCTGGATGAGACAGGGGGCGAGGAATGAGCAGTTCTTC.

The rearrangement uses TRBV3-1 (or the pseudogene TRBV3-2) and TRBJ2-1, with 9 bases aligning to TRBD2. This CDR3 spans 15 amino acids. V dropped 3 bases and J dropped 4; count of bases not matched to a gene: 4. Germline values: CDR1 LGHDT, CDR2 YNNKEL (reference sequence). CDR3 sequence (DNA): TGTGCCAGCAGCCAGGCGGGACTAGCTTACAATGAGCAGTTCTTC. The encoded protein is CASSQAGLAYNEQFF.

The V and J genes are TRBV5-1 and TRBJ1-3; the D gene is possibly TRBD1 (6 bases). The germline gives CDR1 SGHRS, CDR2 YFSETQ. CDR3 size: 16 residues. The V and J ends lost 0 bases and 0 bases respectively, with 10 bases between them. CDR3 protein: CASSLAPGVSGNTIYF. The CDR3 region has the DNA TGCGCCAGCAGCTTGGCGCCAGGGGTCTCTGGAAACACCATATATTTT.

This chain connects TRBV7-9 to TRBJ2-7, with no clear D. V gave up 5 bases and J gave up 0 bases, with 8 bases separating them. Looked up from germline, CDR1 is SEHNR and CDR2 is FQNEAQ (reference sequence). This CDR3 spans 13 amino acids. The CDR3 region is CASSPADSYEQYF. The CDR3 DNA follows: TGTGCCAGCAGCCCCGCCGACTCCTACGAGCAGTACTTC.

The gene calls are TRBV10-3 and TRBJ2-2; perhaps TRBD2 as D (6 bases). Trimming took 3 bases from V and 4 from J, leaving 12 bases between them. Germline V CDR1 and CDR2: ENHRY, SYGVKD. The CDR3 is made up of 15 amino acids. The CDR3 sequence: CAISDKAGATGELFF. Written as DNA, the CDR3 is TGTGCCATCAGTGACAAAGCGGGCGCCACCGGGGAGCTGTTTTTT.

J is TRBJ2-2 and V is TRBV7-3; 8 bases are shared with TRBD2. Germline V gene data show CDR1 as SGHTA and CDR2 as FQGTGA. CDR3 length: 15 amino acids. The V gene end was trimmed by 5 bases and the J gene end by 6 bases; junction bases not matched to a gene: 8. The chain's CDR3 is CASSVGTRPSGELFF. CDR3 in DNA: TGTGCCAGCAGCGTCGGGACTAGACCGTCCGGGGAGCTGTTTTTT.